This TCR beta chain emerged from a study of T cells in localized non-small cell lung cancer. Findings of the study overall: Uninvolved adjacent lung had more T cell clonality than any other tissue, topping tumor. Sequencing involved a lone tumor region, leaving heterogeneity possible. Adjacent lung had a median about 60 of the 100 largest tumor clones. Longer overall survival was seen with higher T cell density measured in blood.

Repertoires were generated with immunoSEQ multiplex PCR, while TCRdb's copy carries only in-frame clones and drops some. Of approximately 60,000 clones detected, roughly 90% appear once; the ten largest clones hold about 2%. Comments on this clone: Antigen: not known.

Trimming at V came to 1 base and at J to 7 bases, leaving 7 bases not matched to a gene. This CDR3 has 15 residues. Germline loops: CDR1 MNHNS, CDR2 SASEGT. The rearrangement joins TRBV6-1 to TRBJ1-5; TRBD1 aligns across 7 bases. The TCR originated in a woman between 35 and 75 years old with stage I lung adenocarcinoma. The sample consisted of peripheral blood, taken before any cancer treatment. This chain's CDR3 is CASSEDGSRGQPQHF. CDR3 nucleotides: TGTGCCAGCAGTGAAGACGGTTCCAGGGGGCAGCCCCAGCATTTT.